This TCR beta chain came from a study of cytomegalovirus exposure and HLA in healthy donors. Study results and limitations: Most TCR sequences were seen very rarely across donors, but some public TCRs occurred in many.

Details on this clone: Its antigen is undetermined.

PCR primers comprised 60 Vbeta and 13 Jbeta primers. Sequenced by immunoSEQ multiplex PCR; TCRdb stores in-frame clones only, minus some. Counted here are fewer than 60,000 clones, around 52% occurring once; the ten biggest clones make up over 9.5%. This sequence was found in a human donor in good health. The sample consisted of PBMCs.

The DNA of the CDR3 is TGCAGCGTTGGCGGCGGGGAGCTAGCCAAAAACATTCAGTACTTC. Protein product: CSVGGGELAKNIQYF. V gene TRBV29-1 combines with J gene TRBJ2-4; a weak D match, TRBD2 (6 bases). Trimming left V 4 bases short and J 0 bases short, with 13 bases between. Germline values: CDR1 SQVTM, CDR2 ANQGSEA. The CDR3 covers 15 residues.